A selection of T cell receptor beta chains follows, all from one sample in a study of CD4 T cells in relation to SARS-CoV-2 and coronaviruses. Some clones are missing from TCRdb's copy, which holds only in-frame ones; the method was immunoSEQ multiplex PCR. Of approximately 60,000 clones in the sample, about 90% were seen once. The specimen was naive CD4+ T cells from PBMCs. The origin of the receptors is an adult with COVID-19. Each CDR3 is given with its conserved first and last residue. The order of the fields is D gene, J gene, clone size, V gene, CDR3 protein, CDR3 DNA. D genes are given only for firm matches. Only some rows state a clone size, as once, few, many or a class for expanded clones.

>TRBD2|TRBJ2-7|-|TRBV7-2
CASSLQTSGSYEQYF
TGTGCCAGCAGCTTGCAGACTAGCGGGAGCTACGAGCAGTACTTC
>-|TRBJ2-5|-|TRBV6-5
CASSYADNQETQYF
TGTGCCAGCAGTTACGCGGACAATCAAGAGACCCAGTACTTC
>-|TRBJ2-3|-|TRBV30
CAWSVLADTQYF
TGTGCCTGGAGTGTACTTGCAGATACGCAGTATTTT
>TRBD1|TRBJ2-5|-|TRBV9
CASSVRQGAAETQYF
TGTGCCAGCAGCGTACGACAGGGGGCGGCAGAGACCCAGTACTTC
>TRBD2|TRBJ2-7|-|TRBV9
CASSSGGSSYEQYF
TGTGCCAGCAGTTCTGGCGGGAGCTCCTACGAGCAGTACTTC
>-|TRBJ1-3|-|TRBV29-1
CSVVDSGNTIYF
TGCAGCGTTGTAGACTCTGGAAACACCATATATTTT
>TRBD2|TRBJ2-7|once|TRBV20-1
CSASFSSGSSEQYF
TGCAGTGCTAGTTTTTCCAGCGGGAGTTCCGAGCAGTACTTC
>-|TRBJ2-5|-|TRBV5-5
CASSLTGSETQYF
TGTGCCAGCAGCTTGACAGGGTCAGAGACCCAGTACTTC
>-|TRBJ1-1|-|TRBV21-1
CARGRTAGEDTEAFF
TGTGCCAGGGGCAGGACGGCAGGGGAGGACACTGAAGCTTTCTTT
>-|TRBJ2-7|few|TRBV25-1
CASSEFDEQYF
TGTGCCAGCAGTGAATTCGACGAGCAGTACTTC